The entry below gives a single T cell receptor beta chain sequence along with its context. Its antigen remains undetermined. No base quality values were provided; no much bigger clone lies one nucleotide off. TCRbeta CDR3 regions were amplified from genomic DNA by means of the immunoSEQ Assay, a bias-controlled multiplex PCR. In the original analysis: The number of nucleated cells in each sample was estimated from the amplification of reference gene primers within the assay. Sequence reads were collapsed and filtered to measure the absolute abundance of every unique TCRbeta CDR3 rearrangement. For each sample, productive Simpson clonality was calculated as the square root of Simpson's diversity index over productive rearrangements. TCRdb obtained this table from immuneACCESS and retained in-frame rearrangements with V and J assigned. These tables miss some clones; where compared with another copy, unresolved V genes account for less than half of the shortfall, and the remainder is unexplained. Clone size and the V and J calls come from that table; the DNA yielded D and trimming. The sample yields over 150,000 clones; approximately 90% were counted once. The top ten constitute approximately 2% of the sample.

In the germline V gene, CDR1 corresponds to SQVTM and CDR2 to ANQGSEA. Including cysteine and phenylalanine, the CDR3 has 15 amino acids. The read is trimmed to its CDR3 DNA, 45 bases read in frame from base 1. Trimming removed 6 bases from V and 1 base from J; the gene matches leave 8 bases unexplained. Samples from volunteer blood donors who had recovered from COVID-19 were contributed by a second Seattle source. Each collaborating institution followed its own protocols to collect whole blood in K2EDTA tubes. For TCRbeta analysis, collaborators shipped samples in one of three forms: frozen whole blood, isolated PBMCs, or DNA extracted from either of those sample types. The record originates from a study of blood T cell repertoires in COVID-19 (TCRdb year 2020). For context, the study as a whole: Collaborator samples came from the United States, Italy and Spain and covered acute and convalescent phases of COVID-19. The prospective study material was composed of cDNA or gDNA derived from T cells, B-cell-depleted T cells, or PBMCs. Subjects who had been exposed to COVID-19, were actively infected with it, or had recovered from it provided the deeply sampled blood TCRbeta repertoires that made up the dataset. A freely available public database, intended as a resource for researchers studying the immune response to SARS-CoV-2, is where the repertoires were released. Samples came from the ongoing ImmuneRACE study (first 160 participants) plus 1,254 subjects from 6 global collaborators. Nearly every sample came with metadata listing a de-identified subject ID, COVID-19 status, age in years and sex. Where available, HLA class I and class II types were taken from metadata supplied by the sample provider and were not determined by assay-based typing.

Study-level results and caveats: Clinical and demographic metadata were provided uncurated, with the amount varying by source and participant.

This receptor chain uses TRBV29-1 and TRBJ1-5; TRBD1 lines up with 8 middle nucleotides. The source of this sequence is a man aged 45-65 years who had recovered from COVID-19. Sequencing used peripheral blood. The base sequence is TGCAGCGTAGTGGACAGGGCCGGGAGCAATCAGCCCCAGCATTTT. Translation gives CSVVDRAGSNQPQHF.